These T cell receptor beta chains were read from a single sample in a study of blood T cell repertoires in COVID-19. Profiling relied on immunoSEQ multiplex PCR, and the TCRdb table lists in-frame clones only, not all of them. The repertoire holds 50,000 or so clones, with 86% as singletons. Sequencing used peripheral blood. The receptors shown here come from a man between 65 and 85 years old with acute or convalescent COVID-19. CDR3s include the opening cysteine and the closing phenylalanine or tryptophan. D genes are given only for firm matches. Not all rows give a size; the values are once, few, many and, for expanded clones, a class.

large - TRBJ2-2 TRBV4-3 CASSPTRNWMNTGELFF TGCGCCAGCAGCCCCACGAGGAACTGGATGAACACCGGGGAGCTGTTTTTT
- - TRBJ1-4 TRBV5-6 CASSVPSGKELFF TGTGCCAGCAGCGTACCGTCAGGGAAGGAACTGTTTTTT
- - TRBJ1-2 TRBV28 CASSLSTDYGYTF TGTGCCAGCAGTTTATCAACGGACTATGGCTACACCTTC
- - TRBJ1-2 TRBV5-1 CASTPSGDYGYTF TGCGCCAGCACGCCATCGGGGGACTATGGCTACACCTTC
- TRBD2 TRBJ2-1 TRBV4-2 CASSQDAGGYNEQFF TGTGCCAGCAGCCAAGACGCGGGGGGATACAATGAGCAGTTCTTC
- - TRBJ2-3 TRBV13 CASSSGQNGADTQYF TGTGCCAGCAGCTCCGGACAGAACGGGGCAGATACGCAGTATTTT
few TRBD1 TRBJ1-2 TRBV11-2 CASSLLDAGTGGGYTF TGTGCCAGCAGCTTACTGGATGCAGGGACAGGGGGAGGCTACACCTTC
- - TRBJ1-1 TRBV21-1 CASSKGLKDKNTEAFF TGTGCCAGCAGCAAAGGATTAAAGGACAAGAACACTGAAGCTTTCTTT
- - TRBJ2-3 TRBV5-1 CASSLALDGTTDTQYF TGCGCCAGCAGCTTGGCTCTAGATGGAACCACAGATACGCAGTATTTT
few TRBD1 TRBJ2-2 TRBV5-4 CASSLGQGNTGELFF TGTGCCAGCAGCTTGGGACAGGGTAACACCGGGGAGCTGTTTTTT
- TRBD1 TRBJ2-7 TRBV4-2 CASSQAGGLSYEQYF TGTGCCAGCAGCCAAGCAGGGGGCCTCTCCTACGAGCAGTACTTC
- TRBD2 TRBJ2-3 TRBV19 CASSLSGSKRGTDTQYF TGTGCCAGTAGTCTTAGCGGGAGTAAAAGGGGCACAGATACGCAGTATTTT
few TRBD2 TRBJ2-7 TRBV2 CASSRTSGRGEQYF TGTGCCAGCTCCCGGACTAGCGGGAGGGGCGAGCAGTACTTC